These 6 T cell receptor beta chains originate from one sample sequenced in a study of T-cell reconstitution after alpha-beta-depleted transplantation in children. Unique molecular identifiers were built into the TCRbeta library. From the PCR reads, TCRdb called clonotypes with MiXCR, one entry per CDR3 protein. The sample holds some 200,000 distinct CDR3 sequences, about 9.5% seen once. Source: PBMCs from the stem cell graft donor, taken from the stem cell graft. All receptors come from a human donor who donated a stem cell graft to a child with acute lymphoblastic leukemia.

Many counts were recorded for this clonotype. This chain connects TRBV21-1 to TRBJ2-3; the D call TRBD2 from the table was never checked on the DNA. TRBV21-1 constitutes a pseudogene. The CDR3 runs 16 residues. The CDR3 coding sequence is TGTGCCAGCAGCACCTCGGGACGTAGAAACACAGATACGCAGTATTTT. Protein sequence: CASSTSGRRNTDTQYF.

This clonotype was found many times. The CDR3 DNA reads as TGTGCCATCAGTGGACGGACCGGGACTAGTCCAACCCAGACGTCTAGCACAGATACGCAGTATTTT. Its protein is CAISGRTGTSPTQTSSTDTQYF. This sequence joins TRBV10-3 and TRBJ2-3; 8 nucleotides match TRBD2. Trimming at V came to 4 bases and at J to 0 bases, leaving 24 bases not matched to a gene. This CDR3 region has 22 residues. Looked up from germline, CDR1 is ENHRY and CDR2 is SYGVKD.

This clonotype was counted between two and nine times. The rearrangement joins TRBV6-2 or TRBV6-3 to TRBJ2-1; D is unclear. Germline V CDR1 and CDR2: MNHEY, SVGEGT. CDR3 length: 12 amino acids. V lost 5 bases to trimming and J lost 5 bases, with 7 bases between them. In nucleotides, the CDR3 is TGTGCCAGCAGTGCCCGGCACAATGAGCAGTTCTTC. Encoded protein: CASSARHNEQFF.

V usage is TRBV5-1 and J usage is TRBJ1-4; 7 positions match TRBD1. CDR3 size: 14 residues. CDR1 and CDR2 (germline): SGHRS, YFSETQ. The trim removed 3 bases at V and 8 bases at J, leaving 7 bases unmatched. The CDR3: CASSSWDSDEKLFF. The CDR3, as DNA: TGCGCCAGCAGCTCCTGGGACAGCGACGAAAAACTGTTTTTT.

J is TRBJ1-2 and V is TRBV6-1; D is perhaps TRBD1 (5 bases). The germline V gene has CDR1 MNHNS and CDR2 SASEGT. The CDR3 loop spans 17 amino acids. The germline V and J ends were trimmed by 5 bases and 4 bases, with 23 bases remaining between them. CDR3 nucleotide sequence: TGTGCCAGCAGTATCGGGGGACCGGGCGCGGAGGGCTATGGCTACACCTTC. It is translated as CASSIGGPGAEGYGYTF.

The chain links TRBV20-1 to TRBJ1-1; tentatively, D is TRBD1 (6 bases). Germline assignment: CDR1 DFQATT and CDR2 SNEGSKA (reference sequence). The CDR3 extends over 13 amino acids. The V end was cut by 8 bases, the J end by 3 bases, with 16 bases between. CDR3 residues: CSFPGDGDTEAFF. CDR3 nucleotide sequence: TGCAGTTTTCCAGGGGATGGGGACACTGAAGCTTTCTTT.